A selection of T cell receptor beta chains follows, all from one sample in a study of T cells in Graves' hyperthyroidism and ophthalmopathy. TCRdb redid the calling of the multiplex PCR reads with MiXCR, one entry per CDR3 protein. Of approximately 700,000 distinct CDR3 sequences listed, about a sixth are singletons. What was sequenced was blood. The receptors here all came from a man between 18 and 35 years old with Graves' hyperthyroidism. Both conserved end residues are trimmed from each CDR3. A D gene is named only where the DNA matches it firmly.

v_call	j_call	d_call	cdr3_aa
TRBV29-1	TRBJ1-1	NA	SVALRAWNTEAF
TRBV12-3/TRBV12-4	TRBJ2-5	TRBD2	ASTPSGAVQETQY
TRBV28	TRBJ2-7	TRBD2	ATSGGGSHSYEQY
TRBV20-1	TRBJ2-7	TRBD1	SASGDRGPEQY
TRBV2	TRBJ2-7	NA	ACSDPDSTGYEQY
TRBV20-1	TRBJ1-2	NA	SARDPPGGHYGYT
TRBV2	TRBJ1-5	NA	ASSNDGYSNQPQH
TRBV29-1	TRBJ2-7	NA	SVQSSGATYEQY
TRBV20-1	TRBJ2-7	NA	SARAGRGVTYEQY
TRBV12-3/TRBV12-4	TRBJ2-1	TRBD2	ASRPTSGRVIEQF
TRBV2	TRBJ1-6	NA	ASSLRAQSESSYNSPLH
TRBV2	TRBJ2-3	NA	ASRGGLGGDTQY
TRBV12-5	TRBJ2-1	TRBD2	ASGSGPGLADKNNEQF
TRBV12-3/TRBV12-4	TRBJ2-2	NA	ASSFELAIGELF
TRBV2	TRBJ1-2	TRBD1	ASWGQRPSGGYT
TRBV28	TRBJ1-1	NA	ASSLFRADTEAF
TRBV20-1	TRBJ2-1	TRBD2	SARVASGINEQF
TRBV28	TRBJ2-7	TRBD1	ASKGTGSYEQY
TRBV5-6	TRBJ1-2	NA	ASSLVAGSYGYT
TRBV28	TRBJ1-1	NA	AIQGFRNTEAF
TRBV20-1	TRBJ1-5	NA	SAAAALGNQPQH
TRBV7-3	TRBJ2-2	NA	AGSFYTGELF
TRBV20-1	TRBJ2-1	TRBD2	SARAPLAGDYNEQF
TRBV10-3	TRBJ1-1	NA	AISESVSGAEAF
TRBV28	TRBJ2-2	TRBD2	ASGEAGGTGELF
TRBV9	TRBJ1-4	TRBD1	ASSRLAQGAHNEKLF
TRBV20-1	TRBJ2-4	NA	SLGLDIQY
TRBV28	TRBJ2-7	TRBD1	ASRRTGGGDEQY
TRBV14	TRBJ2-3	TRBD1	ASSSTGGDTQY
TRBV5-1	TRBJ2-4	NA	ASFDPGSAKNIQY
TRBV2	TRBJ2-1	TRBD1	ASSGQGPSSYNEQF
TRBV7-2	TRBJ2-3	TRBD1	ASSLSAGGDTQY
TRBV7-9	TRBJ2-5	TRBD2	ASSSILAGGPETQY
TRBV6-1	TRBJ1-4	NA	ASSEIGTDNEKLF
TRBV12-3/TRBV12-4	TRBJ2-1	NA	ASSFTRPPYNEQF
TRBV6-1	TRBJ2-7	NA	ASSSPDRFRDEQY
TRBV6-2/TRBV6-3	TRBJ2-1	NA	ASSAVPAAYNEQF
TRBV28	TRBJ2-3	NA	ASSFGPRREY
TRBV4-2	TRBJ1-1	NA	ASSQAIGGNTEAF
TRBV12-3/TRBV12-4	TRBJ1-4	TRBD1	ASSAGGVGEKLF
TRBV19	TRBJ2-7	TRBD2	ASSIGTSRTRQY
TRBV7-3	TRBJ2-1	NA	ASSPPGSYNEQF
TRBV27	TRBJ2-7	TRBD2	ASSFTSGIPYEQY
TRBV28	TRBJ1-5	NA	ASMEVASNQPQH
TRBV3-1	TRBJ2-1	NA	ASQGRPYNEQF
TRBV3-1	TRBJ1-4	NA	ASSQGNPSPGGRSEKLF
TRBV4-1	TRBJ2-1	NA	ASSQRAKGLSYNEQF
TRBV15	TRBJ1-2	NA	AASRDLSADYGYT
TRBV6-5	TRBJ2-7	TRBD1	ASSYGTGQGSYEQY
TRBV14	TRBJ1-1	TRBD1	ASSQVQGAYTEAF
TRBV5-5	TRBJ2-7	NA	ASTLPGAYEQY
TRBV20-1	TRBJ2-5	TRBD2	SASRLAGDQETQY
TRBV11-2	TRBJ2-7	TRBD1	ATGQGGGEQY
TRBV11-1	TRBJ2-3	NA	ASSSRAPPDTQY
TRBV6-1	TRBJ1-3	NA	ASSDTFSGILNTIY
TRBV18	TRBJ2-3	TRBD2	ASSPRDYSPDTQY
TRBV7-9	TRBJ1-5	NA	ASSLAGGYQPQH
TRBV7-2	TRBJ2-3	TRBD2	ASSFTFSSGSTDTQY
TRBV7-6	TRBJ2-3	NA	ASSPPAGRTDTQY